This TCR beta chain derives from a study of T cells in women clearing cervical HPV infection. Points from the study as a whole: Unknown T-cell numbers per sample may underlie the richness differences. Timing of associations relative to infection is unclear; T-cell subsets were not isolated.

In regard to this clone: The target antigen is unknown. The CDR3 extends 3 residues past the end of the read, so its final part is completed from the germline J gene.

Germline V gives CDR1 ENHRY, CDR2 SYGVKD. The CDR3 extends over 13 amino acids. V lost 11 bases to trimming and J lost 4 bases; unmatched junction nucleotides: 8. TCRdb keeps only in-frame clones here, not all; method: immunoSEQ multiplex PCR. This sample's table reports roughly 30,000 clones. Sequencing was performed on blood buffy coat. This TCR derives from a woman aged 18-69 years with a cervical HPV16 infection that either progressed to CIN3+ or cleared (not recorded which). The J gene is TRBJ2-1, the V gene TRBV10-3, with 7 bases identical to TRBD1. The CDR3 loop is CALRKGQYNEQFF. CDR3 DNA, as far as it was read: TGTGCCTTACGGAAGGGACAGTACAATGAG.